The 32 T cell receptor beta chains presented below share a single source sample, sequenced in a study of beta chain features in type 1 diabetes. Expressed TCRB transcripts got sequenced, as all isolated RNA was reverse transcribed. Only in-frame clones appear in the TCRdb table, and some are missing; sequencing was by immunoSEQ multiplex PCR. The data show more than 140,000 clones, with approximately 9.8% seen just once and 0.55% to 0.75% held by the top ten. Material for sequencing was central memory CD4+ T cells from blood. Receptors were obtained from a middle-aged woman in good health.

This clone was seen more than once but under ten times. The CDR3 sequence is CASSYVSGRSQETQYF. The CDR3 coding sequence is TGTGCCAGCAGTTACGTCAGCGGGAGGTCACAAGAGACCCAGTACTTC. The chain joins TRBV6-6 to TRBJ2-5; the match to TRBD2 covers 9 bases. Germline lookup yields CDR1 MNHNY and CDR2 SVGAGI (reference sequence). V trimming: 2 bases; J trimming: 2 bases; junction bases outside the gene matches: 6. The CDR3 is 16 amino acids.

This rearrangement joins TRBV6-5 to TRBJ2-7; TRBD1 might be the D (5 bases). V gave up 2 bases and J gave up 1 base, with 9 bases separating them. Per germline, CDR1 MNHEY and CDR2 SVGAGI. The CDR3 is 14 amino acids. In DNA, the CDR3 is TGTGCCAGCAGTTACAGGGGCAATTCCTACGAGCAGTACTTC. This gives the protein CASSYRGNSYEQYF.

The rearrangement joins TRBV7-9 to TRBJ2-5; D might be TRBD1 (7 bases). Germline V gene sequence: CDR1 SEHNR, CDR2 FQNEAQ (reference sequence). The CDR3 runs to 17 residues. Deletions cut 4 bases from V and 5 bases from J, with 23 bases between. As DNA, the CDR3 is TGTGCCAGCAGCTCCCCTCAAACAGGGGACGGGGGTGAGACCCAGTACTTC. Translated: CASSSPQTGDGGETQYF. The full variable domain, rest sourced from reference TRBV7-9 and TRBJ2-5, is DTGVSQNPRHKITKRGQNVTFRCDPISEHNRLYWYRQTLGQGPEFLTYFQNEAQLEKSRLLSDRFSAERPKGSFSTLEIQRTEQGDSAMYLCASSSPQTGDGGETQYFGPGTRLLVL.

About this clone: The same CDR3 is also encoded by other DNA sequences in this sample. The chain recombines TRBV6-5 with TRBJ1-2; 10 nucleotides align to TRBD1. The CDR3 loop spans 13 amino acids. CDR1 and CDR2 (germline): MNHEY, SVGAGI. V shed 6 bases, J shed 6 bases, and the junction held 4 bases outside the gene matches. The CDR3 DNA reads as TGTGCCAGCAGCCGGGGACAGGGGCATGGCTACACCTTC. Protein sequence: CASSRGQGHGYTF.

This clone was picked up a small number of times. This chain links TRBV25-1 with TRBJ1-6; D ambiguous. Deletions cut 10 bases from V and 13 bases from J, with 20 bases between. CDR3 length: 13 amino acids. Per the germline V gene, CDR1 is MGHDK and CDR2 is SYGVNS. The CDR3 DNA reads as TGTGCCACCCAGCGGCAAGGTAGCGTGCCCCTCCACTTT. Residues: CATQRQGSVPLHF.

This clone has a handful of counts. The gene calls are TRBV18 and TRBJ1-1, with no clear D. Looked up from germline, CDR1 is KGHSH and CDR2 is LQKENI. CDR3 length: 15 residues. Trimming cost V 0 bases and J 3 bases, with 11 bases left between them. CDR3 in DNA: TGTGCCAGCTCACCACCGCCAGGTACTGACACTGAAGCTTTCTTT. Translating it yields CASSPPPGTDTEAFF.

Only a few counts were recorded for this clone. The chain combines TRBV7-2 with TRBJ2-3; a weak D match, TRBD2 (6 bases). This CDR3 comprises 15 residues. Germline V gives CDR1 SGHTA, CDR2 FQGNSA. The V and J ends lost 3 bases and 1 base respectively, with 11 bases between them. In DNA, the CDR3 is TGTGCCAGCAGCTTGGGGGACTTCCGCACAGATACGCAGTATTTT. Protein product: CASSLGDFRTDTQYF.

This clone showed up just a few times. This sequence joins TRBV6-5 and TRBJ1-2; a weak D match, TRBD1 (6 bases). V lost 7 bases, J lost 1 base, and 13 bases lay in between. Looked up from germline, CDR1 is MNHEY and CDR2 is SVGAGI. This CDR3 contains 14 residues. For the CDR3, the DNA is TGTGCCAGCAACAAACAGGGCATTAACTATGGCTACACCTTC. Amino acid sequence: CASNKQGINYGYTF.

The chain is built from TRBV18 and TRBJ2-1, with TRBD2 identical over 7 bases. Germline trimming cut 0 bases from V and 0 bases from J; bases unmatched to any gene: 5. The CDR3 has 17 amino acids. Per germline, CDR1 KGHSH and CDR2 LQKENI. CDR3 coding DNA: TGTGCCAGCTCACCACCGGAGGGAGGGAACTCCTACAATGAGCAGTTCTTC. Translating gives CASSPPEGGNSYNEQFF.

The chain has TRBV5-4 and TRBJ1-3; D unclear. This CDR3 has 16 amino acids. V dropped 4 bases and J dropped 2 bases, with 16 bases sitting between them. The germline V gene encodes CDR1 SGHNT and CDR2 YYREEE (reference sequence). In DNA, the CDR3 is TGTGCCAGCAGCCCAGGAGGAACCCTCACTGGAAACACCATATATTTT. Amino acid sequence: CASSPGGTLTGNTIYF. The variable domain in full, with the rest retrieved from reference TRBV5-4 and TRBJ1-3, is ETGVTQSPTHLIKTRGQQVTLRCSSQSGHNTVSWYQQALGQGPQFIFQYYREEENGRGNFPPRFSGLQFPNYSSELNVNALELDDSALYLCASSPGGTLTGNTIYFGEGSWLTVV.

This clone was counted a few times. The CDR3: CASSPRLGDEQYF. CDR3 in DNA: TGTGCCAGCAGTCCGAGATTAGGGGACGAGCAGTACTTC. V usage is TRBV6-5 and J usage is TRBJ2-7, with a weak D call TRBD1 (5 bases). This CDR3 is built from 13 residues. Between the trimmed V and J ends, which lost 5 bases and 5 bases, there was a span of 13 bases. Germline V gene lookup returns CDR1 MNHEY and CDR2 SVGAGI.

V usage is TRBV6-5 and J usage is TRBJ2-7; TRBD2 aligns across 7 bases. This CDR3 is built from 14 residues. The germline gives CDR1 MNHEY, CDR2 SVGAGI. After removal of 8 bases from V and 0 bases from J, the junction contained 7 bases not matched to a gene. In nucleotides, the CDR3 is TGTGCCAGCCCTCCCTGGGAGGGCTCCTACGAGCAGTACTTC. It yields the protein CASPPWEGSYEQYF.

The genes are TRBV2 and TRBJ1-4, with D possibly matching TRBD1 (6 bases). CDR3 length: 14 amino acids. The germline CDR1 and CDR2 sequences are SNHLY and FYNNEI. Trimming removed 0 bases from V and 7 bases from J, with 9 bases in between. CDR3 coding DNA: TGTGCCAGCAGTGAAGCCACAGGGTTTGAAAAACTGTTTTTT. Protein product: CASSEATGFEKLFF.

Turning to this clone: Sequence at one end of the junction differs from germline and may be a read error. V usage is TRBV6-5 and J usage is TRBJ1-2, with 9 bases fitting TRBD1. CDR1 is MNHEY and CDR2 is SVGAGI in the germline V gene. The CDR3 runs 13 residues. CDR3: CASSYGTGRSVFF. The CDR3 region has the DNA TGTGCCAGCAGTTACGGGACAGGGAGGTCGGTCTTCTTC.

This clone was picked up a small number of times. V usage is TRBV5-4 and J usage is TRBJ2-7; 8 bases match TRBD1. Looked up from germline, CDR1 is SGHNT and CDR2 is YYREEE (reference sequence). J gave up 4 bases and V 1 base, and 1 base lay outside the gene matches. This CDR3 comprises 13 residues. The chain's CDR3 is CASSLQGAYEQYF. In nucleotides, the CDR3 is TGTGCCAGCAGCTTGCAGGGGGCTTACGAGCAGTACTTC. Full variable domain (outside the CDR3, taken from reference TRBV5-4 and TRBJ2-7): ETGVTQSPTHLIKTRGQQVTLRCSSQSGHNTVSWYQQALGQGPQFIFQYYREEENGRGNFPPRFSGLQFPNYSSELNVNALELDDSALYLCASSLQGAYEQYFGPGTRLTVT.

This clone was seen more than once but under ten times. At the DNA level, this CDR3 is encoded by other sequences in the same sample as well. V usage is TRBV7-2 and J usage is TRBJ2-2, with a weak D call TRBD2 (6 bases). The CDR3 is made up of 13 amino acids. V was cut by 5 bases and J by 6 bases, with 10 bases left in between. Germline V gene data show CDR1 as SGHTA and CDR2 as FQGNSA. The CDR3 loop is CASSRPGAGELFF. The DNA of the CDR3 is TGTGCCAGCAGCCGACCGGGAGCCGGGGAGCTGTTTTTT.

The chain recombines TRBV6-1 with TRBJ1-6; D call uncertain. CDR1 is MNHNS and CDR2 is SASEGT in the germline V gene. This CDR3 has 12 residues. Trimming removed 3 bases from V and 10 bases from J, with 7 bases in between. CDR3 nucleotides: TGTGCCAGCAGTGATGGGCGCTCACCCCTCCACTTT. This sequence encodes CASSDGRSPLHF.

This chain joins TRBV18 and TRBJ2-7; 7 bases are a match to TRBD1. The ends lost 1 base at V and 3 bases at J; junction bases unmatched: 15. Germline-derived CDR1 and CDR2 are KGHSH and LQKENI. The CDR3 is made up of 18 amino acids. The DNA of the CDR3 is TGTGCCAGCTCACCACAGGGGCCGACAGGGATTAGCAGCTACGAGCAGTACTTC. Amino acid sequence: CASSPQGPTGISSYEQYF.

This clone was seen a few times. The chain links TRBV6-5 to TRBJ1-6; tentative D call: TRBD1 (5 bases). The germline CDR1 and CDR2 sequences are MNHEY and SVGAGI. V gave up 0 bases and J gave up 7 bases, with 13 bases separating them. This CDR3 contains 16 residues. The CDR3: CASSYSQGARNSPLHF. In DNA, the CDR3 is TGTGCCAGCAGTTACTCCCAAGGGGCTAGGAATTCACCCCTCCACTTT.

This clone showed up many times. The rearrangement links TRBV6-1 to TRBJ2-1; D may be TRBD1 (5 bases). The germline V gene encodes CDR1 MNHNS and CDR2 SASEGT. Trimming removed 6 bases at V and 6 bases at J, with 9 bases between. This CDR3 comprises 12 residues. Here the CDR3 DNA reads TGTGCCAGCAGCAACCAGGGCAATGAGCAGTTCTTC. Translated, it gives CASSNQGNEQFF.

This rearrangement joins TRBV7-9 to TRBJ2-2; 7 bases line up with TRBD2. The J segment lost 6 bases and the V segment lost 3 bases, leaving 1 base of the junction unmatched. The length of the CDR3 is 13 residues. In germline, CDR1 is SEHNR, CDR2 FQNEAQ (reference sequence). Here the CDR3 DNA reads TGTGCCAGCAGCTTCGCGGGGGCCGGGGAGCTGTTTTTT. Protein: CASSFAGAGELFF.

This clone was seen a few times. The gene calls are TRBV9 and TRBJ1-2; possibly TRBD1 for D (6 bases). Germline CDR1 is SGDLS and CDR2 is YYNGEE. There are 14 residues in the CDR3. The V end was cut by 0 bases, the J end by 8 bases, with 14 bases between. CDR3 amino acids: CASSVAEGHGGYTF. The CDR3, as DNA: TGTGCCAGCAGCGTAGCTGAGGGACATGGAGGCTACACCTTC.

The genes are TRBV2 and TRBJ2-1; D is perhaps TRBD1 (6 bases). This CDR3 spans 14 amino acids. The V and J ends lost 6 bases and 5 bases respectively, with 14 bases between them. Per germline, CDR1 SNHLY and CDR2 FYNNEI. The DNA of the CDR3 is TGTGCCAGCAGGGCGACCGGGACACACAATGAGCAGTTCTTC. Protein product: CASRATGTHNEQFF.

The J gene is TRBJ2-2, the V gene TRBV5-1; possibly TRBD2 for D (6 bases). CDR1 is SGHRS, CDR2 YFSETQ, per germline. The CDR3 is 14 amino acids. V was shortened by 2 bases and J by 2 bases, with 7 bases between the two germline ends. CDR3 sequence reads: CASSFGGNTGELFF. In DNA form, the CDR3 reads TGCGCCAGCAGCTTCGGGGGAAACACCGGGGAGCTGTTTTTT.

The rearrangement links TRBV9 to TRBJ1-1; 8 positions agree with TRBD1. Trimming at V came to 4 bases and at J to 2 bases, leaving 10 bases not matched to a gene. Germline-derived CDR1 and CDR2 are SGDLS and YYNGEE. The length of the CDR3 is 16 residues. CDR3 loop: CASSKSGGTGNTEAFF. CDR3 sequence (DNA): TGTGCCAGCAGCAAGTCGGGTGGGACAGGTAACACTGAAGCTTTCTTT.

The J gene is TRBJ1-1, the V gene TRBV9; D unresolved. The germline CDR1 and CDR2 sequences are SGDLS and YYNGEE. With 2 bases removed from V and 0 bases from J, the gap between germline ends came to 20 bases. This CDR3 has 18 residues. For the CDR3, the DNA is TGTGCCAGCAGCGTTCAACCTTCAGTTTCTCTCATGAACACTGAAGCTTTCTTT. Encoded protein: CASSVQPSVSLMNTEAFF. The full variable domain, completed using reference TRBV9 and TRBJ1-1, is DSGVTQTPKHLITATGQRVTLRCSPRSGDLSVYWYQQSLDQGLQFLIQYYNGEERAKGNILERFSAQQFPDLHSELNLSSLELGDSALYFCASSVQPSVSLMNTEAFFGQGTRLTVV.

The V gene is TRBV7-9, the J gene TRBJ2-1; TRBD2 agrees at 11 bases. V gave up 3 bases and J gave up 5 bases; unmatched junction bases: 6. CDR1 and CDR2 from the germline V gene are SEHNR and FQNEAQ (reference sequence). The CDR3 extends over 16 amino acids. CDR3 residues: CASSFTSGGNHNEQFF. The CDR3 bases are TGTGCCAGCAGCTTTACTAGCGGGGGAAACCACAATGAGCAGTTCTTC.

This clone was seen only a few times. The chain has TRBV7-9 and TRBJ1-2; 10 bases match TRBD1. The V and J ends lost 1 base and 4 bases, in that order; junction bases with no gene match: 3. The CDR3 length is 15 residues. Germline V gene sequence: CDR1 SEHNR, CDR2 FQNEAQ (reference sequence). In nucleotides, the CDR3 is TGTGCCAGCAGCTTAGTCGGACAGGGGGGCTATGGCTACACCTTC. Its protein product is CASSLVGQGGYGYTF. Filled out from reference TRBV7-9 and TRBJ1-2, the complete variable domain reads DTGVSQNPRHKITKRGQNVTFRCDPISEHNRLYWYRQTLGQGPEFLTYFQNEAQLEKSRLLSDRFSAERPKGSFSTLEIQRTEQGDSAMYLCASSLVGQGGYGYTFGSGTRLTVV.

This clone was detected a few times. A much larger clone is a single base away; this may be a read error. The V gene is TRBV7-7, the J gene TRBJ2-1, with 7 bases matching TRBD1. The V and J ends lost 5 bases and 0 bases, in that order; junction bases with no gene match: 4. The CDR3 totals 15 residues. Looked up from germline, CDR1 is SSHAT and CDR2 is FNYEAQ (reference sequence). CDR3 nucleotides: TGTGCCAGCAGCCTGACAGGGAGCTCCTACAATGAGCAGTTCTTC. Amino acids: CASSLTGSSYNEQFF.

The V gene is TRBV11-2, the J gene TRBJ1-2; a possible D gene is TRBD1 (6 bases). Trimming stripped 5 bases from V and 4 bases from J, with 14 bases between. Looked up from germline, CDR1 is SGHAT and CDR2 is FQNNGV. CDR3 length equals 14 residues. The DNA of the CDR3 is TGTGCCAGCAGCCCTGCCAGGGGTAGCTATGGCTACACCTTC. It encodes CASSPARGSYGYTF. The entire variable domain, with the rest obtained from reference TRBV11-2 and TRBJ1-2, is as follows: EAGVAQSPRYKIIEKRQSVAFWCNPISGHATLYWYQQILGQGPKLLIQFQNNGVVDDSQLPKDRFSAERLKGVDSTLKIQPAKLEDSAVYLCASSPARGSYGYTFGSGTRLTVV.

The chain has TRBV6-6 and TRBJ1-3; no firm D call. The ends were cut back, 6 bases at V and 7 bases at J, with 13 bases in the middle. The germline V gene has CDR1 MNHNY and CDR2 SVGAGI (reference sequence). The CDR3 loop spans 13 amino acids. The CDR3 DNA follows: TGTGCCAGCAGCGGGATTATAGCGAACACCATATATTTT. Translation gives CASSGIIANTIYF.

This clone was counted at least ten times. This chain links TRBV7-2 with TRBJ1-2; 7 bases agree with TRBD1. V was clipped by 5 bases and J by 6 bases; unmatched bases: 9. From germline, CDR1 is SGHTA and CDR2 FQGNSA. The CDR3 has 14 residues. This CDR3 reads CASSRYSQGNGYTF. As DNA, the CDR3 is TGTGCCAGCAGCCGATACTCACAGGGGAATGGCTACACCTTC.